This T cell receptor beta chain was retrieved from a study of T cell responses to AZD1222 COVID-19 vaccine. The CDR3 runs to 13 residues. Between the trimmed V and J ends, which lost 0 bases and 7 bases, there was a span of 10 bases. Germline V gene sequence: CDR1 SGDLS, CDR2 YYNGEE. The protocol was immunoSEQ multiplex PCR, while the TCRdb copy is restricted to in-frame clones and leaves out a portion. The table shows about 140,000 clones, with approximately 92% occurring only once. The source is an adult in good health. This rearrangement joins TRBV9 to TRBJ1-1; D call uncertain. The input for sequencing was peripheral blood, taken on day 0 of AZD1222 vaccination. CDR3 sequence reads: CASSVAPNREAFF. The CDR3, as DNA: TGTGCCAGCAGCGTAGCGCCCAATCGTGAAGCTTTCTTT. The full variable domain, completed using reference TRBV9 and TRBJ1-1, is DSGVTQTPKHLITATGQRVTLRCSPRSGDLSVYWYQQSLDQGLQFLIQYYNGEERAKGNILERFSAQQFPDLHSELNLSSLELGDSALYFCASSVAPNREAFFGQGTRLTVV.